The present T cell receptor (beta chain) was sequenced within a study of T cell responses to AZD1222 COVID-19 vaccine. Produced via immunoSEQ multiplex PCR; TCRdb's table is partial and in-frame only. The sample contains 200,000 to 250,000 clones, 85% to 95% of which appear only once. CDR3 length: 16 amino acids. V shed 6 bases, J shed 1 base, and the junction held 4 bases outside the gene matches. Per germline, CDR1 LGHDT and CDR2 YNNKEL (reference sequence). V gene TRBV3-1 (or the pseudogene TRBV3-2) combines with J gene TRBJ2-3, with 13 bases lining up with TRBD2. Sequences were derived from peripheral blood, sampled on day 0 of MenACWY control vaccination. This TCR was sampled from an adult in good health. Here the CDR3 reads CASSAGTSGGTDTQYF. In DNA, the CDR3 is TGTGCCAGCAGTGCCGGGACTAGCGGGGGCACAGATACGCAGTATTTT.